The present T cell receptor (beta chain) was sequenced within a study of blood T cell repertoires in COVID-19 (dated by TCRdb to about 2020). Notes on the research overall: Samples covering the acute and convalescent phases of COVID-19 were provided by collaborators in the United States, Italy and Spain. The samples were drawn from the first 160 participants of the ongoing ImmuneRACE study and from over a thousand subjects provided by 6 global collaborators. The sample metadata nearly always contained a de-identified subject ID, COVID-19 status, age in years and sex. A freely available public database, intended as a resource for researchers studying the immune response to SARS-CoV-2, is where the repertoires were released. Where available, HLA class I and class II types were obtained from metadata supplied by the sample provider rather than from assay-based typing. Deeply sampled blood TCRbeta repertoires from subjects exposed to, actively infected with, or recovered from COVID-19 were included in the dataset. The material from the prospective study consisted of cDNA or gDNA derived from T cells, B-cell-depleted T cells, or PBMCs.

In Seattle, one collaborating source enrolled patients while the infection was active and tracked those patients longitudinally over the course of disease. Collaborating institutions collected whole blood in K2EDTA tubes following their own protocols. Collaborator samples were shipped for TCRbeta analysis as frozen whole blood, isolated PBMCs, or DNA extracted from either sample type. General findings and caveats noted by the study authors: The quantity of clinical and demographic metadata differed by source and by participant and was supplied without curation.

TCRbeta CDR3 regions were amplified from genomic DNA using the immunoSEQ Assay, a bias-controlled multiplex PCR. Per the source publication's procedure: The number of nucleated cells in each sample was estimated by amplification of reference gene primers within the assay. Sequence reads were collapsed and filtered to measure the absolute abundance of every unique TCRbeta CDR3 rearrangement. For each sample, productive Simpson clonality was calculated as the square root of Simpson's diversity index over productive rearrangements. TCRdb holds this immuneACCESS table with in-frame rearrangements only. Some clones are missing; in checked studies, unresolved V genes explain under half, and the rest has no known cause. The DNA gave D and trimming, while V, J and clone size come from that table. Counted in this sample were about 130,000 clones; roughly 85% of them appeared once. The ten largest clones capture around 3% of the sample.

Comments on this clone: No antigen is known for it. No much larger clone exists at a distance of one base, and base qualities are not known.

This TCR was recovered from a woman of 80 years or more with COVID-19, enrolled during active disease. The sample consisted of peripheral blood.

CDR3 region: CASNRGGTSGIEQFF. Here is the DNA: TGTGCCAGCAACCGGGGAGGGACTAGCGGGATTGAGCAGTTCTTC. The chain was built from TRBV6-5 and TRBJ2-1; 13 central bases correspond to TRBD2. As encoded in the germline V gene, CDR1 is MNHEY while CDR2 is SVGAGI. From cysteine to phenylalanine, the CDR3 is 15 amino acids long. Just CDR3 DNA is preserved here, 45 bases in frame from base 1. Compared with germline, V lacks 7 bases and J lacks 9 bases; bases without a gene match: 9.